The next 30 T cell receptor beta chains were all read from a single sample in a study of OX40 agonist ivuxolimab in advanced cancers. Sequencing was performed with immunoSEQ multiplex PCR; in TCRdb, only in-frame clones are kept and a portion is missing. Of roughly 70,000 clones listed, roughly 78% were seen once; the top ten hold 4.5% to 6%. The starting material was CD4+ or CD8+ T cells sorted from blood, obtained in a trial of the OX40 agonist ivuxolimab. The receptors come from an adult with an advanced solid tumor such as melanoma, head and neck, liver or kidney cancer.

The chain combines TRBV9 with TRBJ2-3; 9 positions match TRBD2. V lost 2 bases and J lost 8; bases outside the gene matches: 9. The CDR3 length is 15 residues. Per the germline V gene, CDR1 is SGDLS and CDR2 is YYNGEE. The CDR3, as DNA: TGTGCCAGCAGCGTTCATAGCGGGAGTGAAGGTACGCAGTATTTT. Translating it yields CASSVHSGSEGTQYF.

The V call is TRBV11-1, the J call TRBJ2-7, with a possible D match to TRBD1 (5 bases). The CDR3 has 14 amino acids. V lost 1 base, J lost 2 bases, and 9 bases lay in between. Germline lookup yields CDR1 SGHAT and CDR2 FQDESV (reference sequence). The CDR3 here is CASSLEGFAYEQYF. CDR3 DNA sequence: TGTGCCAGCAGCTTAGAGGGGTTTGCCTACGAGCAGTACTTC.

The CDR3 here is CASSSSLNTGELFF. CDR3 sequence (DNA): TGCGCCAGCAGCTCCTCATTGAACACCGGGGAGCTGTTTTTT. This chain connects TRBV5-1 to TRBJ2-2; D is unclear. The germline V gene encodes CDR1 SGHRS and CDR2 YFSETQ. V dropped 3 bases and J dropped 1 base, with 7 bases sitting between them. The length of the CDR3 is 14 residues.

This clone was picked up a small number of times. This sequence joins TRBV7-2 and TRBJ2-7; TRBD2 matches at 12 bases. The length of the CDR3 is 17 residues. Per the germline V gene, CDR1 is SGHTA and CDR2 is FQGNSA. Trimming at V came to 1 base and at J to 8 bases, leaving 12 bases not matched to a gene. The CDR3 protein is CASSLGATSGGTTKQYF. The CDR3 nucleotides read TGTGCCAGCAGCTTAGGGGCCACTAGCGGGGGGACTACGAAGCAGTACTTC.

The V call is TRBV5-1, the J call TRBJ2-6, with no clear D. CDR3 size: 17 residues. V was clipped by 4 bases and J by 0 bases, with 14 bases between them. Germline values: CDR1 SGHRS, CDR2 YFSETQ. CDR3 sequence (DNA): TGCGCCAGCAGCCTCACACGACCGGACTCTGGGGCCAACGTCCTGACTTTC. Amino acids: CASSLTRPDSGANVLTF.

This sequence joins TRBV7-9 and TRBJ2-7; D is unclear. Looked up from germline, CDR1 is SEHNR and CDR2 is FQNEAQ (reference sequence). Trimming shortened V by 3 bases and J by 8 bases, and 11 bases separated the two germline ends. The CDR3 runs 12 residues. The DNA of the CDR3 is TGTGCCAGCAGCTTGGAGACTTTTCAGCAGTACTTC. Translation: CASSLETFQQYF.

This clone was seen once. The chain recombines TRBV5-1 with TRBJ2-1; TRBD2 matches 8 bases. The CDR3 has 15 amino acids. Per germline, CDR1 SGHRS and CDR2 YFSETQ. V lost 4 bases, J lost 4 bases, and 7 bases stayed unmatched. The CDR3, as DNA: TGCGCCAGCAGCCGGACGGGAGGGACATACAATGAGCAGTTCTTC. This gives the protein CASSRTGGTYNEQFF.

This clone showed up just once. This chain joins TRBV5-1 and TRBJ2-5, with TRBD2 matching over 9 bases. CDR1 is SGHRS, CDR2 YFSETQ, per germline. CDR3 length: 16 residues. The trim removed 0 bases at V and 3 bases at J, leaving 6 bases unmatched. CDR3 nucleotides: TGCGCCAGCAGCTTGGGACTAGCGGATTCAAAAGAGACCCAGTACTTC. It is translated as CASSLGLADSKETQYF.

The chain employs TRBV10-1 and TRBJ2-7, with TRBD1 identical over 9 bases. The CDR3 consists of 13 residues. Germline loops: CDR1 WNHNN, CDR2 SYGVQD (reference sequence). J gave up 0 bases and V 10 bases, and 4 bases lay outside the gene matches. CDR3 DNA sequence: TGCGCCACCGGACAGGGGAGCTCCTACGAGCAGTACTTC. Its protein product is CATGQGSSYEQYF.

The chain links TRBV6-6 to TRBJ1-3; TRBD1 matches 7 bases. Trimming removed 6 bases from V and 0 bases from J; junction bases left unmatched: 5. The germline CDR1 and CDR2 sequences are MNHNY and SVGAGI (reference sequence). The CDR3 has 15 amino acids. The DNA of the CDR3 is TGTGCCAGCAGCCCGGGACAGCTCTCTGGAAACACCATATATTTT. Translating gives CASSPGQLSGNTIYF.

The chain couples TRBV28 to TRBJ2-5, with no clear D. Trimming cost V 3 bases and J 6 bases, with 8 bases left between them. The germline V gene encodes CDR1 MDHEN and CDR2 SYDVKM. The CDR3 totals 12 residues. CDR3 residues: CASSFTEKTQYF. The CDR3 coding sequence is TGTGCCAGCAGTTTCACGGAGAAGACCCAGTACTTC.

This chain connects TRBV4-3 to TRBJ1-1, with 9 bases matching TRBD1. In germline, CDR1 is LGHNA, CDR2 YSLEER. The ends lost 0 bases at V and 4 bases at J; junction bases unmatched: 3. This CDR3 has 15 residues. The CDR3 bases are TGCGCCAGCAGCCAAGATGAGACAGGGGGCACTGAAGCTTTCTTT. Translated, it gives CASSQDETGGTEAFF.

The chain links TRBV18 to TRBJ2-3; TRBD2 matches 8 bases. The germline CDR1 and CDR2 sequences are KGHSH and LQKENI. Losses at the gene ends were 3 bases for V and 11 bases for J; bases not matched to a gene: 13. This CDR3 has 15 residues. CDR3 region: CASSPGGGSGYMQYF. CDR3 nucleotides: TGTGCCAGCTCACCGGGCGGGGGGAGCGGATATATGCAGTATTTT.

The rearrangement links TRBV5-4 to TRBJ1-2; 7 nucleotides match TRBD1. Germline CDR1 reads SGHNT; CDR2 reads YYREEE (reference sequence). Trimming removed 4 bases from V and 1 base from J; junction bases left unmatched: 4. This CDR3 has 14 residues. The CDR3 nucleotides read TGTGCCAGCAGCCCAGACAGGGTTAACTATGGCTACACCTTC. Protein sequence: CASSPDRVNYGYTF.

The chain is built from TRBV5-1 and TRBJ2-1, with 7 bases fitting TRBD2. The CDR3 totals 18 residues. The V gene's germline CDR1 is SGHRS and CDR2 YFSETQ. V dropped 5 bases and J dropped 9; count of bases not matched to a gene: 23. The chain's CDR3 is CASSQNKYVGEGLSEQFF. DNA for the CDR3: TGCGCCAGCAGTCAGAATAAATACGTGGGGGAGGGCCTTAGTGAGCAGTTCTTC.

The J gene is TRBJ1-5, the V gene TRBV6-1; D is possibly TRBD1 (5 bases). Germline loops: CDR1 MNHNS, CDR2 SASEGT. This CDR3 region has 15 residues. The V end was cut by 7 bases, the J end by 0 bases, with 13 bases between. CDR3 coding DNA: TGTGCCAGCACCTTCGACAGAGCTAGCAATCAGCCCCAGCATTTT. Protein product: CASTFDRASNQPQHF.

The genes are TRBV18 and TRBJ2-1; D is possibly TRBD2 (5 bases). This CDR3 contains 16 residues. The ends were cut back, 0 bases at V and 7 bases at J, with 16 bases in the middle. The germline CDR1 and CDR2 sequences are KGHSH and LQKENI. DNA for the CDR3: TGTGCCAGCTCACCACCGTCTGGGCGGGTCGGGAATGAGCAGTTCTTC. It encodes CASSPPSGRVGNEQFF.

The chain couples TRBV18 to TRBJ1-3, with D hard to call. CDR1 and CDR2 from the germline V gene are KGHSH and LQKENI. V was cut by 2 bases and J by 0 bases, with 5 bases left in between. This CDR3 contains 14 residues. CDR3: CASSPATSGNTIYF. CDR3 DNA sequence: TGTGCCAGCTCACCAGCCACCTCTGGAAACACCATATATTTT.

The chain carries TRBV2 and TRBJ2-1; D perhaps matches TRBD1 (5 bases). With 6 bases removed from V and 8 bases from J, the gap between germline ends came to 14 bases. The CDR3 consists of 13 residues. Germline V CDR1 and CDR2: SNHLY, FYNNEI. The CDR3 region is CASSLGLVDEQFF. CDR3 coding DNA: TGTGCCAGCAGCCTGGGGCTAGTCGATGAGCAGTTCTTC.

This chain uses TRBV11-2 with TRBJ1-3; D ambiguous. This CDR3 comprises 12 residues. Trimming pared 6 bases from V and 2 bases from J, leaving 5 bases between. The germline gives CDR1 SGHAT, CDR2 FQNNGV. CDR3 nucleotides: TGTGCCAGCAGTAATACTGGAAACACCATATATTTT. Its protein product is CASSNTGNTIYF.

This chain links TRBV28 with TRBJ2-7; the D gene is possibly TRBD2 (6 bases). The V and J ends lost 6 bases and 3 bases respectively, with 15 bases between them. The V gene's germline CDR1 is MDHEN and CDR2 SYDVKM. This CDR3 contains 14 residues. Here the CDR3 reads CASRGDWENYEQYF. In DNA, the CDR3 is TGTGCCAGCAGGGGGGACTGGGAAAACTACGAGCAGTACTTC.

This clone was seen a handful of times. The CDR3 loop is CASSQDSRTGQYF. In nucleotides, the CDR3 is TGTGCCAGCAGTCAGGACAGTCGCACGGGGCAGTACTTC. The rearrangement uses TRBV27 and TRBJ2-7; D is possibly TRBD1 (6 bases). The germline gives CDR1 MNHEY, CDR2 SMNVEV (reference sequence). The CDR3 extends over 13 amino acids. V was cut by 5 bases and J by 9 bases, with 17 bases left in between.

This clone was seen only once. V usage is TRBV18 and J usage is TRBJ1-2, with 7 bases that match TRBD1. The trim removed 6 bases at V and 6 bases at J, leaving 7 bases unmatched. Looked up from germline, CDR1 is KGHSH and CDR2 is LQKENI. This CDR3 comprises 13 residues. The CDR3 sequence: CASSDRVKDGYTF. Written as DNA, the CDR3 is TGTGCCAGCTCCGACAGGGTAAAGGATGGCTACACCTTC.

The chain is built from TRBV7-2 and TRBJ2-7; 8 bases fit TRBD1. CDR1 and CDR2 from the germline V gene are SGHTA and FQGNSA. The CDR3 has 15 amino acids. J lost 3 bases, V lost 4 bases, and 8 bases had no gene match. The chain's CDR3 is CASSSSFGQGYEQYF. CDR3 nucleotide sequence: TGTGCCAGCAGCTCGTCCTTTGGACAGGGCTACGAGCAGTACTTC.

This sequence joins TRBV9 and TRBJ2-7; D is tentatively TRBD1 or TRBD2 (6 bases each). With 4 bases removed from V and 7 bases from J, the gap between germline ends came to 12 bases. CDR3 length: 12 amino acids. The V gene's germline CDR1 is SGDLS and CDR2 YYNGEE. CDR3 DNA: TGTGCCAGCAGCTACGAGGGGGGAGAGCAGTACTTC. Protein product: CASSYEGGEQYF. Together with reference TRBV9 and TRBJ2-7, the CDR3 gives the full variable domain: DSGVTQTPKHLITATGQRVTLRCSPRSGDLSVYWYQQSLDQGLQFLIQYYNGEERAKGNILERFSAQQFPDLHSELNLSSLELGDSALYFCASSYEGGEQYFGPGTRLTVT.

The chain uses TRBV5-1 and TRBJ2-7; 9 bases line up with TRBD1. Unmatched junction bases numbered 3, after V lost 0 bases and J lost 5 bases. The CDR3 spans 14 residues. Germline CDR1 and CDR2: SGHRS and YFSETQ. The CDR3 sequence: CASSLGTGEHEQYF. CDR3 sequence (DNA): TGCGCCAGCAGCTTGGGGACAGGGGAACACGAGCAGTACTTC.

This chain links TRBV28 with TRBJ2-2; D uncertain. V shed 7 bases and J shed 1 base, with 4 bases lying between them. Germline V gene lookup returns CDR1 MDHEN and CDR2 SYDVKM. The CDR3 spans 12 residues. In nucleotides, the CDR3 is TGTGCCAGCACGGGGAACACCGGGGAGCTGTTTTTT. Encoded protein: CASTGNTGELFF.

The chain combines TRBV6-1 with TRBJ1-3, with unresolved D. CDR3 length equals 15 residues. V dropped 4 bases and J dropped 0 bases, with 10 bases sitting between them. Germline loops: CDR1 MNHNS, CDR2 SASEGT. The CDR3, as DNA: TGTGCCAGCAGTGTAGTTGGGAGCTCTGGAAACACCATATATTTT. Amino acids: CASSVVGSSGNTIYF.

The chain links TRBV5-4 to TRBJ2-2, with 7 bases lining up with TRBD1. CDR3 length equals 16 residues. Germline lookup yields CDR1 SGHNT and CDR2 YYREEE (reference sequence). V lost 3 bases and J lost 4; bases outside the gene matches: 9. As DNA, the CDR3 is TGTGCCAGCAGCTCGTTACAGGGGACCGGCACCGGGGAGCTGTTTTTT. This translates into CASSSLQGTGTGELFF.

The V gene is TRBV7-9, the J gene TRBJ2-1; no definite D call. V lost 4 bases and J 6 bases, leaving 13 bases between the germline ends. This CDR3 region has 14 residues. The germline CDR1 and CDR2 sequences are SEHNR and FQNEAQ (reference sequence). The CDR3 sequence: CASSSRALVNEQFF. The CDR3 bases are TGTGCCAGCAGCTCGAGAGCTTTGGTCAATGAGCAGTTCTTC.